A single sample is the source of the 18 T cell receptor beta chains below, sequenced in a study of response to subunit inactivated influenza vaccine. TCRdb re-derived calls from the RT-PCR reads in MiXCR, one entry per CDR3 protein. Of roughly 700,000 distinct CDR3 sequences listed, about 15% were seen once; the top ten hold less than 9%. The source was PBMCs from blood, collected approximately 15 days before vaccination. The receptor set was obtained from a middle-aged man who received an inactivated influenza vaccine.

The V call is TRBV28, the J call TRBJ2-3; D possibly corresponds to TRBD2 (6 bases). V was shortened by 8 bases and J by 1 base, with 13 bases between the two germline ends. CDR1 and CDR2 from the germline V gene are MDHEN and SYDVKM. The CDR3 consists of 14 residues. The CDR3 coding sequence is TGTGCCAGCTTTAGGGCTAGCGGCACAGATACGCAGTATTTT. It translates to CASFRASGTDTQYF.

This clonotype came up many times. V and J are TRBV27 and TRBJ2-3; a possible D gene is TRBD1 (6 bases). The germline gives CDR1 MNHEY, CDR2 SMNVEV (reference sequence). V lost 2 bases to trimming and J lost 1 base, with 13 bases between them. The CDR3 totals 16 residues. CDR3 DNA: TGTGCCAGCAGTTTAAGGGGGACCTCCCGCACAGATACGCAGTATTTT. Residues: CASSLRGTSRTDTQYF.

The chain combines TRBV20-1 with TRBJ2-7, with D uncertain. The germline CDR1 and CDR2 sequences are DFQATT and SNEGSKA (reference sequence). This CDR3 has 12 residues. With 2 bases removed from V and 1 base from J, the gap between germline ends came to 6 bases. CDR3 coding DNA: TGCAGTGCTAGAAAACGGTCCTACGAGCAGTACTTC. It encodes CSARKRSYEQYF.

This chain connects TRBV11-2 to TRBJ1-4; D gene ambiguous. The germline CDR1 and CDR2 sequences are SGHAT and FQNNGV. The CDR3 has 17 amino acids. Deletions cut 5 bases from V and 0 bases from J, with 16 bases between. The CDR3 DNA sequence: TGTGCCAGCAGCGCCAACGCCGTTCGTCCAACTAATGAAAAACTGTTTTTT. Its protein product is CASSANAVRPTNEKLFF.

This clonotype was observed a few times. This chain joins TRBV2 and TRBJ2-7; 9 bases are a match to TRBD2. The CDR3 sequence is 14 residues long. Germline CDR1 SNHLY, CDR2 FYNNEI. V trimming: 7 bases; J trimming: 6 bases; junction bases outside the gene matches: 10. The CDR3 spells CASKPGLAITEQYF. The CDR3 coding sequence is TGTGCCAGCAAACCGGGACTAGCCATAACCGAGCAGTACTTC.

The chain is built from TRBV27 and TRBJ2-6; D is possibly TRBD1 (7 bases). This CDR3 contains 13 residues. The germline V gene has CDR1 MNHEY and CDR2 SMNVEV (reference sequence). V dropped 3 bases and J dropped 10 bases, with 10 bases sitting between them. CDR3 coding DNA: TGTGCCAGCAGTTTCTCAGGGGGGAACGTCCTGACTTTC. Its protein is CASSFSGGNVLTF.

The chain joins TRBV4-3 to TRBJ1-2; the D gene is possibly TRBD1 (5 bases). Trimming cost V 0 bases and J 4 bases, with 12 bases left between them. Per germline, CDR1 LGHNA and CDR2 YSLEER. CDR3 size: 15 residues. This CDR3 reads CASSQESDRFYGYTF. DNA of the CDR3: TGCGCCAGCAGCCAAGAGAGCGACAGATTCTATGGCTACACCTTC.

This chain connects TRBV27 to TRBJ1-5, with D unresolved. Germline assignment: CDR1 MNHEY and CDR2 SMNVEV (reference sequence). Trimming shortened V by 2 bases and J by 5 bases, and 10 bases separated the two germline ends. This CDR3 is 14 amino acids long. In DNA form, the CDR3 reads TGTGCCAGCAGTTTAAGCCAGCTGGATCAGCCCCAGCATTTT. Its translation is CASSLSQLDQPQHF.

The chain couples TRBV4-2 to TRBJ2-7; tentative D call: TRBD1 (6 bases). Germline V lookup: CDR1 LGHNA, CDR2 YNFKEQ. The V end was cut by 3 bases, the J end by 4 bases, with 13 bases between. CDR3 length: 14 residues. The CDR3 loop reads CASSQGPQGYEQYF. CDR3 bases: TGTGCCAGCAGCCAGGGACCGCAGGGGTACGAGCAGTACTTC.

V is TRBV4-3 and J is TRBJ2-1; 8 bases map to TRBD2. Germline lookup yields CDR1 LGHNA and CDR2 YSLEER. V shed 0 bases, J shed 4 bases, and the junction held 8 bases outside the gene matches. This CDR3 comprises 17 residues. Here the CDR3 reads CASSQDTRGGPYNEQFF. The CDR3 nucleotides read TGCGCCAGCAGCCAAGATACTCGGGGGGGCCCGTACAATGAGCAGTTCTTC.

The genes are TRBV12-3 or TRBV12-4 and TRBJ2-5; D not certain. This CDR3 has 11 amino acids. V gave up 1 base and J gave up 14 bases, with 11 bases separating them. The CDR3 DNA sequence: TGTGCCAGCAGTTTAGGTGAATCACTTTACTTC. Protein sequence: CASSLGESLYF.

The chain joins TRBV4-2 to TRBJ2-7, with 8 bases that match TRBD1. The CDR3 consists of 14 residues. From germline, CDR1 is LGHNA and CDR2 YNFKEQ. V shed 1 base and J 2 bases; nucleotides not matched to a gene: 1. CDR3 amino acids: CASSQADRAYEQYF. CDR3 DNA sequence: TGTGCCAGCAGCCAAGCGGACAGGGCCTACGAGCAGTACTTC.

In this sample, this clonotype turned up a few times. The genes are TRBV11-2 and TRBJ2-7, with D unresolved. The CDR3 loop spans 15 amino acids. In germline, CDR1 is SGHAT, CDR2 FQNNGV. Trimming pared 1 base from V and 0 bases from J, leaving 10 bases between. The CDR3 sequence: CASSLVRRTSYEQYF. As DNA, the CDR3 is TGTGCCAGCAGCTTAGTACGCAGAACCTCCTACGAGCAGTACTTC.

The V and J genes are TRBV9 and TRBJ1-3; D is unclear. Trimming stripped 0 bases from V and 2 bases from J, with 0 bases between. Germline CDR1 reads SGDLS; CDR2 reads YYNGEE. CDR3 length: 12 residues. CDR3 nucleotides: TGTGCCAGCAGCGTAGCTGGAAACACCATATATTTT. Protein sequence: CASSVAGNTIYF.

The chain uses TRBV10-3 and TRBJ2-5; TRBD2 might be the D (6 bases). Trimming cost V 3 bases and J 4 bases, with 12 bases left between them. The CDR3 is 14 residues long. From germline, CDR1 is ENHRY and CDR2 SYGVKD. CDR3 residues: CAISDGIGGETQYF. In nucleotides, the CDR3 is TGTGCCATCAGTGATGGTATCGGGGGAGAGACCCAGTACTTC.

This clonotype was found a few times. The chain joins TRBV4-3 to TRBJ1-4, with 9 nucleotides matching TRBD1. CDR1 and CDR2 from the germline V gene are LGHNA and YSLEER. Losses at the gene ends were 1 base for V and 4 bases for J; bases not matched to a gene: 4. This CDR3 comprises 16 residues. The CDR3: CASSQGGQGVNEKLFF. The CDR3 nucleotides are TGCGCCAGCAGCCAAGGGGGACAGGGTGTTAATGAAAAACTGTTTTTT.

The chain has TRBV2 and TRBJ1-6; D remains ambiguous. The V gene lost 7 bases and the J gene lost 7 bases, with 17 bases spanning the gap. The V gene's germline CDR1 is SNHLY and CDR2 FYNNEI. This CDR3 comprises 15 residues. This CDR3 reads CASTWAGLGNSPLHF. For the CDR3, the DNA is TGTGCCAGCACTTGGGCCGGTCTTGGCAATTCACCCCTCCACTTT.

This chain uses TRBV11-2 with TRBJ2-7, with 9 nucleotides matching TRBD1. V was clipped by 2 bases and J by 2 bases; unmatched bases: 7. Germline lookup yields CDR1 SGHAT and CDR2 FQNNGV. There are 16 residues in the CDR3. CDR3 in amino acids: CASSLSSGTGTYEQYF. The CDR3 DNA reads as TGTGCCAGCAGCTTATCATCCGGGACAGGGACCTACGAGCAGTACTTC.